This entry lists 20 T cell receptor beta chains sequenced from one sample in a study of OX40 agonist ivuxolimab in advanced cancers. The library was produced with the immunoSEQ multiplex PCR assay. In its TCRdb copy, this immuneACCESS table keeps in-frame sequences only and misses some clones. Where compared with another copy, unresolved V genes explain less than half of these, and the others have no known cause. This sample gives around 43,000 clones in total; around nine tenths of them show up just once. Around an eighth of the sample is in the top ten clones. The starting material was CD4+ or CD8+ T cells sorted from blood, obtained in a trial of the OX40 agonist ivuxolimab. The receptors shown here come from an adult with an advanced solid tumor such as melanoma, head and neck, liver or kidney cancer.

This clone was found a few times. CDR3 nucleotides: TGTGCCAGCAGCGGAGGGATAGGGATCGCCTCCTACGAGCAGTACTTC. Translating gives CASSGGIGIASYEQYF. V gene TRBV9 combines with J gene TRBJ2-7; D may be TRBD2 (5 bases). The length of the CDR3 is 16 residues. Germline V CDR1 and CDR2: SGDLS, YYNGEE. V was shortened by 3 bases and J by 0 bases, with 16 bases between the two germline ends.

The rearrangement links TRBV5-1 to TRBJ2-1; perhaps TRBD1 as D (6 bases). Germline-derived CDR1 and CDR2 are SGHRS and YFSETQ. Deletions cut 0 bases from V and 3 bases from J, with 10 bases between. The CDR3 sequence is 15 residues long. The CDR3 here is CASSLVGGLYNEQFF. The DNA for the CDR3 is TGCGCCAGCAGCTTGGTTGGGGGCCTCTACAATGAGCAGTTCTTC.

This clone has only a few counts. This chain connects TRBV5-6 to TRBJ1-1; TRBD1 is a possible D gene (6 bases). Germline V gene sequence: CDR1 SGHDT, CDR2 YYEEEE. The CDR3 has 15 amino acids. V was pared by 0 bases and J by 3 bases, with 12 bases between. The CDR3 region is CASSLGTARDTEAFF. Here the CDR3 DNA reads TGTGCCAGCAGCTTGGGGACAGCGAGGGACACTGAAGCTTTCTTT.

CDR3 amino acids: CASRADLGDDNEQFF. CDR3 sequence (DNA): TGTGCCAGCAGAGCGGACCTAGGAGATGACAATGAGCAGTTCTTC. V is TRBV6-5 and J is TRBJ2-1; D is possibly TRBD2 (5 bases). Trimming left V 6 bases short and J 5 bases short, with 17 bases between. Per the germline V gene, CDR1 is MNHEY and CDR2 is SVGAGI. This CDR3 comprises 15 residues.

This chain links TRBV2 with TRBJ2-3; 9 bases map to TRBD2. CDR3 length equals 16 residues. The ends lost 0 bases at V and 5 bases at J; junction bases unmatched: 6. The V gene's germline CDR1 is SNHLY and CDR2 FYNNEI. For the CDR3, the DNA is TGTGCCAGCAGTGAAGCCGGCGGGGGGGCCGAAGATACGCAGTATTTT. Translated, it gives CASSEAGGGAEDTQYF.

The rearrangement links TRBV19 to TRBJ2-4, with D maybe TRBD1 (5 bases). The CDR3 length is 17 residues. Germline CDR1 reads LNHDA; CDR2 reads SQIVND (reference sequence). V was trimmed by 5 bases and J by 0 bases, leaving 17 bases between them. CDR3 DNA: TGTGCCAGTAGTCCCCAAGTGGGGCGAGGAGCCAAAAACATTCAGTACTTC. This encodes CASSPQVGRGAKNIQYF.

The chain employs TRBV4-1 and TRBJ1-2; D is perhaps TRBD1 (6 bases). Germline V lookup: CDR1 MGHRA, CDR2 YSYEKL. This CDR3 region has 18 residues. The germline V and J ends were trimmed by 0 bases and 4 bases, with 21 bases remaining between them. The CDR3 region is CASSQESQGFEGFYGYTF. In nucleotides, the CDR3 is TGCGCCAGCAGCCAAGAGTCGCAGGGGTTTGAGGGCTTCTATGGCTACACCTTC.

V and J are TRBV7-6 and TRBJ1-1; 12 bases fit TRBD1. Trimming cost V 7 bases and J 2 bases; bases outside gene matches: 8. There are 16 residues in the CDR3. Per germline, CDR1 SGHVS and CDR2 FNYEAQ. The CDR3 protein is CASTRGQGAFNTEAFF. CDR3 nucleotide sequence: TGTGCCAGCACCAGGGGACAGGGGGCATTCAACACTGAAGCTTTCTTT.

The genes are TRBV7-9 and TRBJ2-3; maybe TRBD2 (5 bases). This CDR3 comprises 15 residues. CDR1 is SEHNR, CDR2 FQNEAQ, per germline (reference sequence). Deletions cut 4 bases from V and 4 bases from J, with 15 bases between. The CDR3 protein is CASSSRGGLADTQYF. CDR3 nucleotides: TGTGCCAGCAGCTCTCGGGGTGGGTTGGCAGATACGCAGTATTTT.

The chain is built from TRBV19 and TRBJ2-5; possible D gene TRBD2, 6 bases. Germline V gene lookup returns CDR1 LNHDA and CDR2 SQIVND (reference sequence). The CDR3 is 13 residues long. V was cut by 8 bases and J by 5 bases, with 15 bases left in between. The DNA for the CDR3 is TGTGCCAGTCAAATCCTCGGGGGTGAGACCCAGTACTTC. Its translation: CASQILGGETQYF.

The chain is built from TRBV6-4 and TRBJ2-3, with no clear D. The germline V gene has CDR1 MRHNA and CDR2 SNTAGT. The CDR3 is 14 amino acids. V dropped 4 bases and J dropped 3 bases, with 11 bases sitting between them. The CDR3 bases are TGTGCCAGCAGTGCGGGTATTGGTACAGATACGCAGTATTTT. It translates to CASSAGIGTDTQYF.

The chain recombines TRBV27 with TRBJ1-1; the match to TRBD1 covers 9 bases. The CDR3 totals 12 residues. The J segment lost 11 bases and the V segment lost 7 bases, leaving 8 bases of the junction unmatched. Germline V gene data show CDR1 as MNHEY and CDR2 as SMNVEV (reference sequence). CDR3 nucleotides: TGTGCCAGCAACAGACAGGGGGGAGTCGCTTTCTTT. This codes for CASNRQGGVAFF.

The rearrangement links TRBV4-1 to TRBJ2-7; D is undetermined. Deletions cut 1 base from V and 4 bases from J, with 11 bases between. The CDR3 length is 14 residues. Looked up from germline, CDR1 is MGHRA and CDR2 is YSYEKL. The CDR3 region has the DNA TGCGCCAGCAGCCAAGTCGCAGAGCAATACGAGCAGTACTTC. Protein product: CASSQVAEQYEQYF.

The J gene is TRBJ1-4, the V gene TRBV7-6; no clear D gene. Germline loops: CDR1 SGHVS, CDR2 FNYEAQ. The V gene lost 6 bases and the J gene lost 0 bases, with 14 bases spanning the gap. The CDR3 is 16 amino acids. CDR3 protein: CASSPPSGATNEKLFF. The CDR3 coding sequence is TGTGCCAGCAGTCCCCCCTCTGGTGCAACTAATGAAAAACTGTTTTTT.

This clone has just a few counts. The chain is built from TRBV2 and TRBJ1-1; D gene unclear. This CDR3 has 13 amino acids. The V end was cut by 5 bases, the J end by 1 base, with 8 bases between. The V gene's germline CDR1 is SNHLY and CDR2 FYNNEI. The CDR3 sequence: CASSLDGNTEAFF. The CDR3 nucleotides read TGTGCCAGCAGTTTAGACGGGAACACTGAAGCTTTCTTT.

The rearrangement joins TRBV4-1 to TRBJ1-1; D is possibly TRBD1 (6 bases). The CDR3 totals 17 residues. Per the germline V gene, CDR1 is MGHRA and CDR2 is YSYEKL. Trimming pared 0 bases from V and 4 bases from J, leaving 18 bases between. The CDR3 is CASSQDLKQGGLTEAFF. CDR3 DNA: TGCGCCAGCAGCCAAGACCTAAAACAGGGAGGTCTCACTGAAGCTTTCTTT.

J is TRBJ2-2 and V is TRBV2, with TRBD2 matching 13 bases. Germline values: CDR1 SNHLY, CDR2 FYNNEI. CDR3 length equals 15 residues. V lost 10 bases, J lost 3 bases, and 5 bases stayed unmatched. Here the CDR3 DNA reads TGTGCCACCACTAGCGGGGGGGGGTACACCGGGGAGCTGTTTTTT. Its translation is CATTSGGGYTGELFF.

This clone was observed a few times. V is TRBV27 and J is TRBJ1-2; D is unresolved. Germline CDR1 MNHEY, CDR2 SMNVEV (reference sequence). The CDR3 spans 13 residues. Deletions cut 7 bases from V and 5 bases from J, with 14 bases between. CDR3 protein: CASNLGSLYGYTF. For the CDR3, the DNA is TGTGCCAGCAATTTGGGCAGTCTTTATGGCTACACCTTC.

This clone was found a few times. CDR3 nucleotide sequence: TGTGCCAGCATTTCTCTAGAGCAAGAGACCCAGTACTTC. It encodes CASISLEQETQYF. The rearrangement links TRBV28 to TRBJ2-5; D is unclear. The CDR3 has 13 residues. Germline lookup yields CDR1 MDHEN and CDR2 SYDVKM. The V end was cut by 7 bases, the J end by 2 bases, with 11 bases between.

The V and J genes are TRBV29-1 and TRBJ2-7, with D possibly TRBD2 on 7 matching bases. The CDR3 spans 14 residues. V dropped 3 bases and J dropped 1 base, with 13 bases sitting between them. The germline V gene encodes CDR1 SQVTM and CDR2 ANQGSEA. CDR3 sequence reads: CSVEAGEGSYEQYF. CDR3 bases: TGCAGCGTTGAGGCAGGGGAGGGATCCTACGAGCAGTACTTC.